The T cell receptor (beta chain) described here comes from a study of regulatory T cells in long-lasting Graves disease. Per germline, CDR1 MDHEN and CDR2 SYDVKM. Trimming stripped 5 bases from V and 5 bases from J, with 18 bases between. The CDR3 is made up of 15 amino acids. CDR3-region Arm-PCR and iRepertoire HTBI primers produced the TCR beta libraries. TCRdb independently ran MiXCR on the multiplex PCR reads; one entry per CDR3 protein. The repertoire holds 310,000 or so distinct CDR3 sequences, with 20% to 25% as singletons. Time point specified: persistent/refractory GD, antithyroid drugs over 5 years with positive TRAb. RNA isolated from PBMCs was used to make the TCR library. This clonotype was seen many times.

Specimen: peripheral blood mononuclear cells (PBMCs), collected when the disease was refractory, from a patient treated with antithyroid drugs. The gene calls are TRBV28 and TRBJ1-1; a possible D gene is TRBD1 (6 bases). This TCR derives from a female donor with Graves disease. The CDR3 loop is CASSRAGGLGTEAFF. The CDR3 DNA is TGTGCCAGCAGTCGAGCGGGGGGCTTGGGGACTGAAGCTTTCTTT.